These 23 T cell receptor beta chains came from one sample sequenced in a study of T cells after posttransplantation cyclophosphamide listed by TCRdb under 2016. The library was built by means of the immunoSEQ multiplex PCR assay. Here the immuneACCESS table is served through TCRdb, limited to in-frame sequences with V and J called. Missing clones are a known gap in these copies; in checked studies unresolved V genes cover under half, and the rest lacks a known reason. This sample gives thousands of clones in total; about three quarters of them show up just once. Roughly a sixth of the sample is taken by the ten largest. The treatment or condition label of this sample denotes: high-dose cyclophosphamide on days +3 and +4 as single-agent GVHD prophylaxis. PTCy patients received busulfan and fludarabine conditioning, a related or unrelated marrow graft, and cyclophosphamide on days +3 and +4. Source: PBMCs, taken after an allogeneic stem cell transplant with post-transplant cyclophosphamide. The receptors derive from a female patient aged 45-60 years who received an allogeneic stem cell transplant from a related donor, was CMV-positive, and had no GVHD. It is possible that, after a transplant, some T cells come from the graft donor.

The J gene is TRBJ1-5, the V gene TRBV25-1, with D tentatively TRBD1 (5 bases). CDR3 length: 15 amino acids. V dropped 4 bases and J dropped 2 bases, with 12 bases sitting between them. Per the germline V gene, CDR1 is MGHDK and CDR2 is SYGVNS. CDR3 amino acids: CASSGFGGGNQPQHF. In DNA, the CDR3 is TGTGCCAGCAGTGGGTTCGGAGGGGGCAATCAGCCCCAGCATTTT.

This clone was found a few times. The rearrangement joins TRBV7-6 to TRBJ2-3; 9 bases line up with TRBD2. Germline trimming cut 5 bases from V and 5 bases from J; bases unmatched to any gene: 8. This CDR3 comprises 15 residues. The V gene's germline CDR1 is SGHVS and CDR2 FNYEAQ. The CDR3, as DNA: TGTGCCAGCAGCCCCATAGCGGGGGAAGTAGATACGCAGTATTTT. As protein: CASSPIAGEVDTQYF.

The V call is TRBV5-1, the J call TRBJ2-7; 12 positions agree with TRBD1. In germline, CDR1 is SGHRS, CDR2 YFSETQ. Germline trimming cut 1 base from V and 5 bases from J; bases unmatched to any gene: 4. The CDR3 contains 15 residues. The CDR3 DNA reads as TGCGCCAGCAGCTTGATGGGACAGGGGGCTAACGAGCAGTACTTC. Protein: CASSLMGQGANEQYF.

This chain links TRBV21-1 with TRBJ1-2. TRBV21-1 is reported as a pseudogene. The CDR3 is made up of 15 amino acids. The CDR3 coding sequence is TGTGCCAGCAGTATTGGAGGGCCGTCTAACTATGGCTACACCTTC. This encodes CASSIGGPSNYGYTF.

The rearrangement links TRBV25-1 to TRBJ1-6; D is undetermined. Trimming pared 8 bases from V and 0 bases from J, leaving 5 bases between. The CDR3 extends over 13 amino acids. The germline gives CDR1 MGHDK, CDR2 SYGVNS. The CDR3 loop is CASASSYNSPLHF. CDR3 DNA: TGTGCCAGCGCCAGCTCCTATAATTCACCCCTCCACTTT.

The chain has TRBV19 and TRBJ2-1, with 7 positions matching TRBD2. The CDR3 contains 11 residues. Trimming cost V 4 bases and J 10 bases; bases outside gene matches: 1. Germline V gives CDR1 LNHDA, CDR2 SQIVND (reference sequence). The CDR3 sequence: CASSTAGEQFF. The CDR3 coding sequence is TGTGCCAGTAGTACAGCGGGGGAGCAGTTCTTC. Using reference TRBV19 and TRBJ2-1 for the parts outside the CDR3, the full variable domain is DGGITQSPKYLFRKEGQNVTLSCEQNLNHDAMYWYRQDPGQGLRLIYYSQIVNDFQKGDIAEGYSVSREKKESFPLTVTSAQKNPTAFYLCASSTAGEQFFGPGTRLTVL.

This clone was observed a handful of times. The V call is TRBV4-1, the J call TRBJ2-7; possibly TRBD1 for D (6 bases). Trimming shortened V by 0 bases and J by 3 bases, and 12 bases separated the two germline ends. From germline, CDR1 is MGHRA and CDR2 YSYEKL. CDR3 length: 15 amino acids. CDR3 region: CASSQDRRGGYEQYF. The CDR3 bases are TGCGCCAGCAGCCAAGATCGACGAGGGGGCTACGAGCAGTACTTC.

This clone was detected a few times. The chain recombines TRBV5-6 with TRBJ1-3, with D hard to call. The germline V gene has CDR1 SGHDT and CDR2 YYEEEE. The CDR3 sequence is 14 residues long. Trimming removed 7 bases at V and 2 bases at J, with 13 bases between. The CDR3 sequence is CASAPRGPGNTIYF. The CDR3 nucleotides are TGTGCCAGCGCCCCACGGGGTCCTGGAAACACCATATATTTT.

V is TRBV14 and J is TRBJ1-4; 10 bases line up with TRBD1. Per germline, CDR1 SGHDN and CDR2 FVKESK. Trimming took 5 bases from V and 8 from J; bases not matched to a gene: 8. The CDR3 has 15 amino acids. CDR3 in DNA: TGTGCCAGCAGCGACAGACAGGGGGCGGGAGAAAAACTGTTTTTT. Amino acids: CASSDRQGAGEKLFF.

This chain uses TRBV19 with TRBJ2-5, with TRBD1 matching over 7 bases. This CDR3 is built from 14 residues. Germline assignment: CDR1 LNHDA and CDR2 SQIVND (reference sequence). The V and J ends lost 4 bases and 5 bases, in that order; junction bases with no gene match: 7. The CDR3 DNA is TGTGCCAGTAGTACGACAGGGTCTAGGGAGACCCAGTACTTC. It specifies CASSTTGSRETQYF.

The rearrangement joins TRBV19 to TRBJ2-2; TRBD1 aligns across 10 bases. V dropped 3 bases and J dropped 7; count of bases not matched to a gene: 8. The germline V gene encodes CDR1 LNHDA and CDR2 SQIVND (reference sequence). The CDR3 sequence is 16 residues long. CDR3 bases: TGTGCCAGTAGTATGCGACAGGGGGCTGAGGACGGGGAGCTGTTTTTT. Amino acid sequence: CASSMRQGAEDGELFF. Supplemented by reference TRBV19 and TRBJ2-2, the full variable domain reads DGGITQSPKYLFRKEGQNVTLSCEQNLNHDAMYWYRQDPGQGLRLIYYSQIVNDFQKGDIAEGYSVSREKKESFPLTVTSAQKNPTAFYLCASSMRQGAEDGELFFGEGSRLTVL.

The table lists this clone with a count of one. The chain carries TRBV6-5 and TRBJ1-2, with 8 bases aligning to TRBD1. The CDR3 spans 13 residues. The germline CDR1 and CDR2 sequences are MNHEY and SVGAGI. Trimming took 7 bases from V and 3 from J; bases not matched to a gene: 4. The CDR3 DNA sequence: TGTGCCAGCATTCCGGACAGGGACTATGGCTACACCTTC. Translating gives CASIPDRDYGYTF.

The V gene is TRBV20-1, the J gene TRBJ2-7; tentatively, D is TRBD1 (5 bases). Germline V gene sequence: CDR1 DFQATT, CDR2 SNEGSKA (reference sequence). Trimming stripped 6 bases from V and 6 bases from J, with 12 bases between. The CDR3 length is 11 residues. CDR3 sequence: CSAPGKGEQYF. The CDR3 nucleotides read TGCAGTGCCCCAGGGAAGGGCGAGCAGTACTTC.

J is TRBJ2-7 and V is TRBV4-1; D unclear. CDR3 length equals 15 residues. V shed 4 bases and J shed 0 bases, with 13 bases lying between them. Germline V gene data show CDR1 as MGHRA and CDR2 as YSYEKL. CDR3 nucleotide sequence: TGCGCCAGCAGCCCGTCCACTCTATACTCCTACGAGCAGTACTTC. Protein product: CASSPSTLYSYEQYF.

The J gene is TRBJ2-3, the V gene TRBV7-9; a possible D gene is TRBD1 (5 bases). The CDR3 loop spans 16 amino acids. CDR1 SEHNR and CDR2 FQNEAQ come from the germline V gene (reference sequence). The V gene lost 5 bases and the J gene lost 3 bases, with 18 bases spanning the gap. CDR3 in DNA: TGTGCCAGCAGCGGGGCGTCCCGCGGATGGACAGATACGCAGTATTTT. Amino acids: CASSGASRGWTDTQYF.

The rearrangement links TRBV18 to TRBJ2-7; D possibly corresponds to TRBD2 (6 bases). CDR1 and CDR2 from the germline V gene are KGHSH and LQKENI. The CDR3 has 14 amino acids. Trimming cost V 3 bases and J 12 bases, with 21 bases left between them. The CDR3 bases are TGTGCCAGCTCACCCGTGGACCTAAACACGGAGGGGTACTTC. Protein: CASSPVDLNTEGYF.

CDR3 coding DNA: TGTGCCTGGACTCCGGGACTCCCCTACGAGCAGTACTTC. Amino acid sequence: CAWTPGLPYEQYF. This rearrangement joins TRBV30 to TRBJ2-7; D might be TRBD2 (6 bases). CDR1 and CDR2 (germline): GTSNPN, SVGIG (reference sequence). CDR3 size: 13 residues. Trimming left V 4 bases short and J 2 bases short, with 12 bases between.

The CDR3 DNA reads as TGTGCCGCTATGGCGGGGGGGCGCACAGATACGCAGTATTTT. The encoded protein is CAAMAGGRTDTQYF. The rearrangement uses TRBV5-4 and TRBJ2-3; 9 bases are shared with TRBD2. J lost 1 base, V lost 10 bases, and 7 bases had no gene match. In germline, CDR1 is SGHNT, CDR2 YYREEE (reference sequence). This CDR3 spans 14 amino acids.

Judged by abundance, this clone is large. The V gene is TRBV7-3, the J gene TRBJ2-5, with 7 bases that match TRBD1. Germline loops: CDR1 SGHTA, CDR2 FQGTGA. With 4 bases clipped from V and 4 bases from J, the junction kept 9 bases outside the gene matches. This CDR3 is 15 amino acids long. CDR3 DNA sequence: TGTGCCAGCAGCTCGACAGGGACGTGGGGAGAGACCCAGTACTTC. This encodes CASSSTGTWGETQYF. The entire variable domain, with the rest obtained from reference TRBV7-3 and TRBJ2-5, is as follows: GAGVSQTPSNKVTEKGKYVELRCDPISGHTALYWYRQSLGQGPEFLIYFQGTGAADDSGLPNDRFFAVRPEGSVSTLKIQRTERGDSAVYLCASSSTGTWGETQYFGPGTRLLVL.

The rearrangement uses TRBV6-1 and TRBJ2-1; perhaps TRBD2 as D (6 bases). Trimming took 5 bases from V and 4 from J, leaving 15 bases between them. CDR3 length: 15 residues. CDR1 MNHNS and CDR2 SASEGT come from the germline V gene. CDR3 region: CASSSLTGAYNEQFF. CDR3 sequence (DNA): TGTGCCAGCAGTTCCCTAACGGGAGCGTACAATGAGCAGTTCTTC.

The V gene is TRBV5-1, the J gene TRBJ1-2, with D tentatively TRBD1 (6 bases). Between the trimmed V and J ends, which lost 0 bases and 2 bases, there was a span of 8 bases. There are 14 residues in the CDR3. Germline V gene lookup returns CDR1 SGHRS and CDR2 YFSETQ. Written as DNA, the CDR3 is TGCGCCAGCAGCTTGGAACAGGGCAACTATGGCTACACCTTC. Translating it yields CASSLEQGNYGYTF. The entire variable domain, with the rest obtained from reference TRBV5-1 and TRBJ1-2, is as follows: KAGVTQTPRYLIKTRGQQVTLSCSPISGHRSVSWYQQTPGQGLQFLFEYFSETQRNKGNFPGRFSGRQFSNSRSEMNVSTLELGDSALYLCASSLEQGNYGYTFGSGTRLTVV.

This clone occurred once. V and J are TRBV25-1 and TRBJ1-1; D may be TRBD1 (5 bases). Germline CDR1 and CDR2: MGHDK and SYGVNS. The germline V and J ends were trimmed by 5 bases and 5 bases, with 12 bases remaining between them. The CDR3 sequence is 13 residues long. This CDR3 reads CASSPSGETEAFF. The DNA for the CDR3 is TGTGCCAGCAGTCCCTCGGGGGAGACTGAAGCTTTCTTT.

The V gene is TRBV7-9, the J gene TRBJ2-2; TRBD2 matches at 7 bases. V lost 7 bases and J lost 2; bases outside the gene matches: 10. The CDR3 spans 16 residues. The germline V gene has CDR1 SEHNR and CDR2 FQNEAQ (reference sequence). The CDR3 sequence: CASNNRDYPNTGELFF. The CDR3 coding sequence is TGTGCCAGCAACAACCGGGACTATCCCAACACCGGGGAGCTGTTTTTT.